This T cell receptor beta chain was profiled in a study of blood T cell repertoires in COVID-19. This clone has a single count. Data came from immunoSEQ multiplex PCR; TCRdb stores just in-frame clones and leaves some out. Of 65,000 to 80,000 clones detected, 86% appear once; the ten largest clones hold 2%. This receptor was taken from a man aged 25-45 years with acute or convalescent COVID-19. The specimen sequenced was peripheral blood.

CDR3 bases: TGTGCCAGCAGAGAAGCGGGGGGGCCCGCCGAGCAGTACGTC. This codes for CASREAGGPAEQYV. The V gene is TRBV5-6, the J gene TRBJ2-7, with 10 bases lining up with TRBD2. Germline V CDR1 and CDR2: SGHDT, YYEEEE. Trimming at V came to 5 bases and at J to 6 bases, leaving 8 bases not matched to a gene. This CDR3 spans 14 amino acids.